This T cell receptor delta chain was found in a study of gammadelta T cells in human blood. Findings and caveats of the study: Microbial exposure reportedly appeared to drive polyclonal expansion of innate gamma-delta T cells right after birth.

The sample holds one count of this clone. Its antigen is as yet unknown. With a far larger clone one base away, a read error is the likely cause. From germline, CDR1 is GEAIGNYY and CDR2 EKD. V was clipped by 4 bases and J by 5 bases; unmatched bases: 12. The length of the CDR3 is 19 residues. With CATT, TCRdb re-called clones from the RT-PCR reads. The repertoire holds several hundred delta-chain clones, with roughly 34% as singletons. Sequenced sample: Vgamma9Vdelta2 gamma-delta T cells from infant blood. The chain recombines TRDV2 with TRDJ3; TRDD3 matches 11 bases. Because TCRdb records no J gene, it was assigned here through a match of the DNA to germline. The clonotype was recovered from a human donor. CDR3 in amino acids: CACDPLTGGYDRDTRQMFF. The DNA for the CDR3 is TGTGCCTGTGATCCCCTTACTGGGGGATATGATCGGGACACCCGACAGATGTTTTTC.